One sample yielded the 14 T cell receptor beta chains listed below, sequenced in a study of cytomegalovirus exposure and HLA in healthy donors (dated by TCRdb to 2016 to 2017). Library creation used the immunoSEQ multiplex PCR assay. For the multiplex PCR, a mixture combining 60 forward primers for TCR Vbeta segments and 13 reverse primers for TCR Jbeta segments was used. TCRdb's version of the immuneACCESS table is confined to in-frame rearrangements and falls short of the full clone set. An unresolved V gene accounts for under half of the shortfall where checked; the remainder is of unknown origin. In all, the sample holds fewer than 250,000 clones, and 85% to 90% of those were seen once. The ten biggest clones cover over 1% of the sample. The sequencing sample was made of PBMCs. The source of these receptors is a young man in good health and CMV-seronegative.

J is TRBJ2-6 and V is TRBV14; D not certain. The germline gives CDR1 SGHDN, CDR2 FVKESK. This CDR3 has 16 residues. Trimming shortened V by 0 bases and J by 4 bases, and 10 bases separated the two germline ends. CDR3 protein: CASSQEFGPGANVLTF. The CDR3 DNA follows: TGTGCCAGCAGCCAAGAGTTCGGTCCCGGGGCCAACGTCCTGACTTTC.

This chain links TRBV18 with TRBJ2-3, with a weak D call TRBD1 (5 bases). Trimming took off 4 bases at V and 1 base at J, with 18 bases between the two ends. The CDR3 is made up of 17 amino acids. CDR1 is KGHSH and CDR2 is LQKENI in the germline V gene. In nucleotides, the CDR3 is TGTGCCAGCTCACTCCTCGCCAGGGCCTCGGGCACAGATACGCAGTATTTT. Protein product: CASSLLARASGTDTQYF.

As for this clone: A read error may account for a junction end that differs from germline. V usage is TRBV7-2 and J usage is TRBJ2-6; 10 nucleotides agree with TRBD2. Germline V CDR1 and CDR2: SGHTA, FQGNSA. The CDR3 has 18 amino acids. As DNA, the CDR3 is TGTGCCAGCAGCTTATTCAGCGGGGGGGCAGGTGGGGCCAACGGCCTGACTTTC. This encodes CASSLFSGGAGGANGLTF.

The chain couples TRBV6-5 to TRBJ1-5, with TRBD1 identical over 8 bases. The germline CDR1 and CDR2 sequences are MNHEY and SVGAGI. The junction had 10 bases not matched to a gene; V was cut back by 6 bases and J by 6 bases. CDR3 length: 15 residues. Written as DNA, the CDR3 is TGTGCCAGCAGCCACCACAGGGGGGACAGTCAGCCCCAGCATTTT. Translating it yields CASSHHRGDSQPQHF.

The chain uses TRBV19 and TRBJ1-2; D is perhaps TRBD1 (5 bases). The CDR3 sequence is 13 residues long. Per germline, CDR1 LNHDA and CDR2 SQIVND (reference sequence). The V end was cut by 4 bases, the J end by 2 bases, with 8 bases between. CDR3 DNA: TGTGCCAGTAGTACCCGACAGAACTATGGCTACACCTTC. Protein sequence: CASSTRQNYGYTF.

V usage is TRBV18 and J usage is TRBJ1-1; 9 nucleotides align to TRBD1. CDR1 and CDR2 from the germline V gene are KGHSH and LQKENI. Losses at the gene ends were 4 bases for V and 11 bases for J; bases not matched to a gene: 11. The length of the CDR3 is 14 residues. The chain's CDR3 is CASSLRTGVGVAFF. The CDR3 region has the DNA TGTGCCAGCTCACTACGGACAGGGGTGGGGGTGGCTTTCTTT.

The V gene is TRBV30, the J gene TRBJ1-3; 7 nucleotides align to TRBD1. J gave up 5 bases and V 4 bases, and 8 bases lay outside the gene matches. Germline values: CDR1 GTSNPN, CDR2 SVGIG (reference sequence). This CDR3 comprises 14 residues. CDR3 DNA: TGTGCCTGGACTCTACAGGGGAAGCGAAACACCATATATTTT. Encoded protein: CAWTLQGKRNTIYF.

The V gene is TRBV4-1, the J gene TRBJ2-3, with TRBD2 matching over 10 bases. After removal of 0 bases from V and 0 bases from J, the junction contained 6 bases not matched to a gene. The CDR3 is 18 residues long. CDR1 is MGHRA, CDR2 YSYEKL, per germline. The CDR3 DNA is TGCGCCAGCAGCCAAGACAGGACTAGCGGTTCTAGCACAGATACGCAGTATTTT. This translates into CASSQDRTSGSSTDTQYF.

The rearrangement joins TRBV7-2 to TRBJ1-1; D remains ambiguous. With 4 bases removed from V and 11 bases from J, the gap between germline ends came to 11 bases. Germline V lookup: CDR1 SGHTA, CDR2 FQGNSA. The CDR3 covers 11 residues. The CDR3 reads CASSSGRVAFF. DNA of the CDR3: TGTGCCAGCAGCTCCGGTAGAGTTGCTTTCTTT.

The CDR3 protein is CASSLWAVGGNRETQYF. CDR3 bases: TGTGCCAGCAGTTTATGGGCAGTGGGAGGGAATAGGGAGACCCAGTACTTC. The gene calls are TRBV27 and TRBJ2-5; 7 nucleotides line up with TRBD2. The CDR3 consists of 17 residues. The germline gives CDR1 MNHEY, CDR2 SMNVEV (reference sequence). J gave up 5 bases and V 1 base, and 13 bases lay outside the gene matches.

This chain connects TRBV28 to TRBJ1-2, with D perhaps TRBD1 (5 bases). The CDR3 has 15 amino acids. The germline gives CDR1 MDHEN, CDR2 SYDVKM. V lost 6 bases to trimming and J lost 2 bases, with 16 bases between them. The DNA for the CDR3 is TGTGCCAGCAGCCCCGACCTAGACAGAAACTATGGCTACACCTTC. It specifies CASSPDLDRNYGYTF.

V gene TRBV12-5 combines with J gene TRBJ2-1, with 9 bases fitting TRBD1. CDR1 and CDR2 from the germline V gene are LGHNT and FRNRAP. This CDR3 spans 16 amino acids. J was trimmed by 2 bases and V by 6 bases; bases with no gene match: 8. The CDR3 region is CASGPPGTGTYNEQFF. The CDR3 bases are TGTGCTAGTGGCCCACCTGGGACAGGGACCTACAATGAGCAGTTCTTC.

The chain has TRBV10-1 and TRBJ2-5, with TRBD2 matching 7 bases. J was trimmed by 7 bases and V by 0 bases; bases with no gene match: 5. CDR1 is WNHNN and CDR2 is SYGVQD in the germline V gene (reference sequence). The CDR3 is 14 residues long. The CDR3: CASSESGGGGTQYF. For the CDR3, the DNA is TGCGCCAGCAGTGAGTCCGGCGGGGGAGGGACCCAGTACTTC.

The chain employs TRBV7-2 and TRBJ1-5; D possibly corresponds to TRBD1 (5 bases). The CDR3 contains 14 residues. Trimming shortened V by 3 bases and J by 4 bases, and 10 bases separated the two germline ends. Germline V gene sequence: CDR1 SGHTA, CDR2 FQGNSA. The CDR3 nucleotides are TGTGCCAGCAGCTTTCGACAGTTAAATCAGCCCCAGCATTTT. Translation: CASSFRQLNQPQHF.